The 26 T cell receptor beta chains below all came from one sample that was sequenced in a study of cytomegalovirus exposure and HLA in healthy donors. PCR primers comprised 60 Vbeta and 13 Jbeta primers. Repertoires were generated with immunoSEQ multiplex PCR, while TCRdb's copy carries only in-frame clones and drops some. The data show about 160,000 clones, more than 75% seen once. Sequenced: PBMCs. The origin of the receptors is a man between 18 and 29 years old in good health and CMV-seropositive.

The chain combines TRBV27 with TRBJ1-2, with 7 bases aligning to TRBD1. With 6 bases clipped from V and 8 bases from J, the junction kept 9 bases outside the gene matches. The CDR3 sequence is 13 residues long. Germline CDR1 reads MNHEY; CDR2 reads SMNVEV (reference sequence). In nucleotides, the CDR3 is TGTGCCAGCAGGGAGGGACAGTATGACGGCTACACCTTC. It translates to CASREGQYDGYTF.

The chain links TRBV19 to TRBJ1-3; D not certain. Germline CDR1 LNHDA, CDR2 SQIVND (reference sequence). The CDR3 totals 15 residues. Trimming cost V 4 bases and J 4 bases, with 14 bases left between them. CDR3 loop: CASSSGAVKGNTIYF. CDR3 in DNA: TGTGCCAGTAGTAGCGGTGCGGTAAAAGGAAACACCATATATTTT.

The chain uses TRBV4-1 and TRBJ2-5; 9 nucleotides line up with TRBD2. After removal of 0 bases from V and 0 bases from J, the junction contained 11 bases not matched to a gene. CDR3 size: 19 residues. Germline lookup yields CDR1 MGHRA and CDR2 YSYEKL. DNA of the CDR3: TGCGCCAGCAGCCAAGATAACGGACTTTCTAGCGGGAACCAAGAGACCCAGTACTTC. It is translated as CASSQDNGLSSGNQETQYF.

This chain uses TRBV27 with TRBJ2-5, with 7 bases that match TRBD1. The J segment lost 1 base and the V segment lost 6 bases, leaving 5 bases of the junction unmatched. Germline V gene sequence: CDR1 MNHEY, CDR2 SMNVEV (reference sequence). This CDR3 region has 14 residues. The CDR3: CASRLGQRQETQYF. The CDR3 nucleotides read TGTGCCAGCAGACTGGGACAGCGCCAAGAGACCCAGTACTTC.

Worth noting for this clone: Additional DNA sequences in this sample encode the identical CDR3. The chain couples TRBV9 to TRBJ1-1; 7 positions agree with TRBD1. The CDR3 has 14 amino acids. Germline V gene sequence: CDR1 SGDLS, CDR2 YYNGEE. V lost 2 bases, J lost 2 bases, and 3 bases stayed unmatched. The CDR3 protein is CASSVGTANTEAFF. The CDR3 coding sequence is TGTGCCAGCAGCGTCGGGACAGCAAACACTGAAGCTTTCTTT. Using reference TRBV9 and TRBJ1-1 for the parts outside the CDR3, the full variable domain is DSGVTQTPKHLITATGQRVTLRCSPRSGDLSVYWYQQSLDQGLQFLIQYYNGEERAKGNILERFSAQQFPDLHSELNLSSLELGDSALYFCASSVGTANTEAFFGQGTRLTVV.

This chain links TRBV6-4 with TRBJ2-5; D uncertain. The CDR3 totals 15 residues. The germline V gene encodes CDR1 MRHNA and CDR2 SNTAGT. The germline V and J ends were trimmed by 10 bases and 2 bases, with 20 bases remaining between them. CDR3 in amino acids: CAISKIHSYQETQYF. In nucleotides, the CDR3 is TGTGCCATCTCGAAAATTCACTCATATCAAGAGACCCAGTACTTC.

The chain has TRBV7-2 and TRBJ1-1; D gene unclear. The ends were cut back, 8 bases at V and 0 bases at J, with 7 bases in the middle. This CDR3 contains 12 residues. Germline CDR1 and CDR2: SGHTA and FQGNSA. The CDR3 region is CASRRVNTEAFF. In DNA form, the CDR3 reads TGTGCCAGCCGGCGGGTGAACACTGAAGCTTTCTTT.

The chain recombines TRBV6-5 with TRBJ1-2, with 7 bases aligning to TRBD1. Trimming took 0 bases from V and 7 from J; bases not matched to a gene: 11. The germline gives CDR1 MNHEY, CDR2 SVGAGI. CDR3 size: 16 residues. In DNA form, the CDR3 reads TGTGCCAGCAGTTACTCGCCGAACAGGGGAAGGGCTGGCTACACCTTC. Translated: CASSYSPNRGRAGYTF.

The V and J genes are TRBV18 and TRBJ2-7, with D possibly being TRBD1 (6 bases). The CDR3 totals 16 residues. Per germline, CDR1 KGHSH and CDR2 LQKENI. V was trimmed by 5 bases and J by 2 bases, leaving 19 bases between them. CDR3 in DNA: TGTGCCAGCTCAATTAACAGGGCCCTGGCGGCCTACGAGCAGTACTTC. Residues: CASSINRALAAYEQYF.

The chain recombines TRBV2 with TRBJ1-2; 7 bases match TRBD1. J was trimmed by 6 bases and V by 6 bases; bases with no gene match: 7. The CDR3 length is 13 residues. Germline values: CDR1 SNHLY, CDR2 FYNNEI. The CDR3 spells CASSLDRDHGYTF. Here the CDR3 DNA reads TGTGCCAGCAGCCTTGACAGGGACCATGGCTACACCTTC.

This clone was seen only a few times. The V and J genes are TRBV4-1 and TRBJ2-2, with 9 bases identical to TRBD1. From germline, CDR1 is MGHRA and CDR2 YSYEKL. J lost 3 bases, V lost 4 bases, and 12 bases had no gene match. There are 18 residues in the CDR3. The CDR3 loop reads CASSRNFRDREDTGELFF. DNA of the CDR3: TGCGCCAGCAGCCGGAACTTCCGGGACAGGGAGGACACCGGGGAGCTGTTTTTT.

V usage is TRBV19 and J usage is TRBJ2-5, with 8 bases aligning to TRBD1. V lost 5 bases to trimming and J lost 7 bases; unmatched junction nucleotides: 12. The CDR3 totals 15 residues. Germline V gives CDR1 LNHDA, CDR2 SQIVND (reference sequence). CDR3 residues: CASSPGQVSRATQYF. The CDR3 coding sequence is TGTGCCAGTAGTCCGGGACAGGTCTCCCGTGCGACCCAGTACTTC.

This clone has only a few counts. The V gene is TRBV29-1, the J gene TRBJ2-7, with a possible D match to TRBD2 (6 bases). The V gene's germline CDR1 is SQVTM and CDR2 ANQGSEA. This CDR3 contains 12 residues. Trimming removed 6 bases at V and 5 bases at J, with 14 bases between. CDR3 loop: CSVKMGGNEQYF. CDR3 in DNA: TGCAGCGTGAAAATGGGGGGAAACGAGCAGTACTTC.

This clone occurred once. The J gene is TRBJ1-5, the V gene TRBV19, with D tentatively TRBD1 (6 bases). This CDR3 is 16 amino acids long. CDR1 is LNHDA and CDR2 is SQIVND in the germline V gene (reference sequence). Trimming cost V 3 bases and J 3 bases, with 15 bases left between them. The CDR3 loop reads CASSIKVTGYNQPQHF. The CDR3 DNA reads as TGTGCCAGTAGTATTAAGGTAACAGGGTACAATCAGCCCCAGCATTTT.

The table lists this clone with a count of one. CDR3: CASSLTGTGVDQPQHF. In DNA, the CDR3 is TGCGCCAGCAGCTTGACCGGGACAGGGGTTGACCAGCCCCAGCATTTT. This chain links TRBV5-1 with TRBJ1-5; 10 bases line up with TRBD1. Germline V gene sequence: CDR1 SGHRS, CDR2 YFSETQ. J was trimmed by 7 bases and V by 1 base; bases with no gene match: 8. The CDR3 is 16 residues long. Filled out from reference TRBV5-1 and TRBJ1-5, the complete variable domain reads KAGVTQTPRYLIKTRGQQVTLSCSPISGHRSVSWYQQTPGQGLQFLFEYFSETQRNKGNFPGRFSGRQFSNSRSEMNVSTLELGDSALYLCASSLTGTGVDQPQHFGDGTRLSIL.

The rearrangement joins TRBV7-7 to TRBJ2-3; D may be TRBD1 (6 bases). V was clipped by 3 bases and J by 1 base, with 11 bases between them. CDR1 is SSHAT, CDR2 FNYEAQ, per germline (reference sequence). The CDR3 is 15 amino acids. The CDR3 nucleotides read TGTGCCAGCAGCTTGTCCAGGGGAGGCACAGATACGCAGTATTTT. Translating it yields CASSLSRGGTDTQYF.

The rearrangement links TRBV10-2 to TRBJ2-7; 9 positions agree with TRBD1. After removal of 7 bases from V and 5 bases from J, the junction contained 9 bases not matched to a gene. The CDR3 length is 14 residues. Germline loops: CDR1 WSHSY, CDR2 SAAADI. CDR3 amino acids: CASIQGQGPHEQYF. In nucleotides, the CDR3 is TGCGCCAGCATTCAGGGACAGGGACCCCACGAGCAGTACTTC.

V is TRBV18 and J is TRBJ2-5; 11 bases match TRBD2. The CDR3 has 16 residues. V dropped 0 bases and J dropped 4; count of bases not matched to a gene: 4. Germline V gives CDR1 KGHSH, CDR2 LQKENI. This chain's CDR3 is CASSPPSGRAGETQYF. DNA of the CDR3: TGTGCCAGCTCACCACCTAGCGGGAGGGCCGGAGAGACCCAGTACTTC.

The chain joins TRBV29-1 to TRBJ2-7; D perhaps matches TRBD1 (6 bases). This CDR3 has 11 amino acids. V was cut by 6 bases and J by 5 bases, with 11 bases left in between. The germline V gene encodes CDR1 SQVTM and CDR2 ANQGSEA. The CDR3 is CSVATGHEQYF. The CDR3 region has the DNA TGCAGCGTCGCAACAGGGCACGAGCAGTACTTC.

This chain joins TRBV10-3 and TRBJ1-1, with 7 bases that match TRBD1. This CDR3 has 15 residues. Trimming took 3 bases from V and 0 from J; bases not matched to a gene: 4. Germline assignment: CDR1 ENHRY and CDR2 SYGVKD. The CDR3 DNA reads as TGTGCCATCAGTGATGACAGGGCCATGAACACTGAAGCTTTCTTT. As protein: CAISDDRAMNTEAFF.

The V and J genes are TRBV6-1 and TRBJ2-2; D might be TRBD1 (6 bases). Looked up from germline, CDR1 is MNHNS and CDR2 is SASEGT. Trimming removed 4 bases at V and 0 bases at J, with 9 bases between. CDR3 length equals 15 residues. In DNA, the CDR3 is TGTGCCAGCAGTGCCAGGACAGCGAACACCGGGGAGCTGTTTTTT. This codes for CASSARTANTGELFF.

CDR3 protein: CAIRQGQYNSPLHF. CDR3 sequence (DNA): TGTGCCATTCGACAGGGCCAATATAATTCACCCCTCCACTTT. J is TRBJ1-6 and V is TRBV10-3; 7 bases align to TRBD1. V lost 9 bases, J lost 4 bases, and 6 bases stayed unmatched. Germline values: CDR1 ENHRY, CDR2 SYGVKD. The CDR3 is 14 residues long.

The rearrangement uses TRBV18 and TRBJ2-7, with 7 bases aligning to TRBD2. V gave up 2 bases and J gave up 4 bases; unmatched junction bases: 17. The CDR3 is 18 amino acids. From germline, CDR1 is KGHSH and CDR2 LQKENI. The CDR3 here is CASSPGYGAAGSPYEQYF. DNA for the CDR3: TGTGCCAGCTCACCAGGTTATGGAGCAGCGGGGAGTCCTTACGAGCAGTACTTC.

This rearrangement joins TRBV13 to TRBJ2-1; 16 bases fit TRBD2. Looked up from germline, CDR1 is PRHDT and CDR2 is FYEKMQ (reference sequence). The ends lost 6 bases at V and 1 base at J; junction bases unmatched: 15. CDR3 size: 21 residues. CDR3 sequence reads: CASSTTPGLAGGGRSYNEQFF. CDR3 nucleotide sequence: TGTGCCAGCAGTACAACACCGGGACTAGCGGGGGGGGGAAGGTCCTACAATGAGCAGTTCTTC.

The gene calls are TRBV30 and TRBJ1-6; a possible D gene is TRBD1 (5 bases). This CDR3 contains 13 residues. Germline CDR1 is GTSNPN and CDR2 is SVGIG (reference sequence). V lost 8 bases and J 0 bases, leaving 8 bases between the germline ends. This CDR3 is CAGGSSYNSPLHF. CDR3 sequence (DNA): TGTGCCGGGGGGAGCTCCTATAATTCACCCCTCCACTTT.

This clone was seen more than once but under ten times. The chain is built from TRBV19 and TRBJ2-2; TRBD1 agrees at 11 bases. The J segment lost 4 bases and the V segment lost 4 bases, leaving 5 bases of the junction unmatched. The CDR3 runs to 16 residues. Germline V lookup: CDR1 LNHDA, CDR2 SQIVND (reference sequence). The CDR3 is CASSSGQGAGTGELFF. The CDR3, as DNA: TGTGCCAGTAGTAGCGGACAGGGGGCAGGCACCGGGGAGCTGTTTTTT.